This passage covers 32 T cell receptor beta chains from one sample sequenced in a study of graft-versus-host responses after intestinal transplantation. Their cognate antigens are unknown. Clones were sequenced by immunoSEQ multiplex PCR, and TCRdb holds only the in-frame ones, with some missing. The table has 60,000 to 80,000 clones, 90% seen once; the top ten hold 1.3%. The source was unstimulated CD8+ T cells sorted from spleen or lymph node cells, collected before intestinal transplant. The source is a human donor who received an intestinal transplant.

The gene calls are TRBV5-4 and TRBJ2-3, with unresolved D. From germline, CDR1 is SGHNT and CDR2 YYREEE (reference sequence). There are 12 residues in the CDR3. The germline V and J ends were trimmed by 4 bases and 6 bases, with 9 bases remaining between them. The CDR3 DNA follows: TGTGCCAGCAGCCCCTCCTCTGATACGCAGTATTTT. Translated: CASSPSSDTQYF.

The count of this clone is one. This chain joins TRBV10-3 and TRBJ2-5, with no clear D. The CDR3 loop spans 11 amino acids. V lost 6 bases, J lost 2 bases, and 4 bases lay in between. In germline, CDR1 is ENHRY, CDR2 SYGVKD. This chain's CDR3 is CAIRQQETQYF. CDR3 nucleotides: TGTGCCATCAGACAGCAAGAGACCCAGTACTTC.

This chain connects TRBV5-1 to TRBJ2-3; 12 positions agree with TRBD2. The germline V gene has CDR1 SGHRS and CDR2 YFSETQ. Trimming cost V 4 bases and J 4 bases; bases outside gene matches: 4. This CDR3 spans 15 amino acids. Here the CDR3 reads CASSLTSGGSDTQYF. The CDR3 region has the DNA TGCGCCAGCAGCCTGACTAGCGGGGGATCAGATACGCAGTATTTT.

CDR3 amino acids: CASSYGGSGYTF. CDR3 coding DNA: TGTGCCAGCAGTTACGGCGGGTCCGGCTACACCTTC. This sequence joins TRBV6-5 and TRBJ1-2, with no clear D. Germline CDR1 and CDR2: MNHEY and SVGAGI. CDR3 size: 12 residues. The V and J ends lost 2 bases and 8 bases respectively, with 9 bases between them.

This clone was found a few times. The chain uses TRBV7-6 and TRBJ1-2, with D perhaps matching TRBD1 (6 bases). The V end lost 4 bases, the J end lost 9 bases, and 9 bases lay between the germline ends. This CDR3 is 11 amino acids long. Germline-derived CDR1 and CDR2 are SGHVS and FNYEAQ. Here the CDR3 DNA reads TGTGCCAGCAGCTCGGACAGTAGCTACACCTTC. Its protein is CASSSDSSYTF. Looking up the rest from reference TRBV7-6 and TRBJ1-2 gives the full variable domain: GAGVSQSPRYKVTKRGQDVALRCDPISGHVSLYWYRQALGQGPEFLTYFNYEAQQDKSGLPNDRFSAERPEGSISTLTIQRTEQRDSAMYRCASSSDSSYTFGSGTRLTVV.

The CDR3 DNA reads TGTGCCAGCAGCGACACATTAGGGGCATACGAGCAGTACTTC. Protein: CASSDTLGAYEQYF. The chain combines TRBV13 with TRBJ2-7, with D maybe TRBD1 (5 bases). CDR1 is PRHDT and CDR2 is FYEKMQ in the germline V gene (reference sequence). This CDR3 contains 14 residues. V was pared by 5 bases and J by 4 bases, with 15 bases between.

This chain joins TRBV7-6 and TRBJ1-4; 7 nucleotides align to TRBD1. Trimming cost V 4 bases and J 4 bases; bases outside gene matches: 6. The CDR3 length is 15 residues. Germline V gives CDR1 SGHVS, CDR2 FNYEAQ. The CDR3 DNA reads TGTGCCAGCAGCTCCGGGGGGGACAGTAATGAAAAACTGTTTTTT. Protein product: CASSSGGDSNEKLFF. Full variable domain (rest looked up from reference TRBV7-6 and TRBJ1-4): GAGVSQSPRYKVTKRGQDVALRCDPISGHVSLYWYRQALGQGPEFLTYFNYEAQQDKSGLPNDRFSAERPEGSISTLTIQRTEQRDSAMYRCASSSGGDSNEKLFFGSGTQLSVL.

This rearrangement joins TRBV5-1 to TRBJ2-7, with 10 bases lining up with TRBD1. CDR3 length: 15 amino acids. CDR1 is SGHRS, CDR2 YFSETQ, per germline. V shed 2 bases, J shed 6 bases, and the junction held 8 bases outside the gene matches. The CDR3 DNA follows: TGCGCCAGCAGCTTCGCCGGGACAGGGGAGGTCGAGCAGTACTTC. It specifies CASSFAGTGEVEQYF.

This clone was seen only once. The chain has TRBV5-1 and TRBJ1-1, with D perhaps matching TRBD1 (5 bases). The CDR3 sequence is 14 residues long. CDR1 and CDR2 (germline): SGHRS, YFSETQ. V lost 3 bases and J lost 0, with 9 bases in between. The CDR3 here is CASSWTGVNTEAFF. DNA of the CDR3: TGCGCCAGCAGCTGGACGGGGGTGAACACTGAAGCTTTCTTT.

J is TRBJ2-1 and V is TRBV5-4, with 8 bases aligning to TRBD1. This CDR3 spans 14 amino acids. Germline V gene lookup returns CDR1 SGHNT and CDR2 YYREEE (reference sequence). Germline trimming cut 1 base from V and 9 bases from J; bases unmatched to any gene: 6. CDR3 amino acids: CASSLRQGAGEQFF. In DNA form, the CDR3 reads TGTGCCAGCAGCTTGAGGCAGGGGGCGGGTGAGCAGTTCTTC.

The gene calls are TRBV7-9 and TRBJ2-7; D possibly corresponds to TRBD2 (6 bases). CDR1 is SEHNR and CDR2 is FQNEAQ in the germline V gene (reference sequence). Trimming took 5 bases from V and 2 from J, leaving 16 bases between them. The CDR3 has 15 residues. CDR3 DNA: TGTGCCAGCAGCCCTCTGGAGGGTAATCCCTACGAGCAGTACTTC. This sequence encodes CASSPLEGNPYEQYF.

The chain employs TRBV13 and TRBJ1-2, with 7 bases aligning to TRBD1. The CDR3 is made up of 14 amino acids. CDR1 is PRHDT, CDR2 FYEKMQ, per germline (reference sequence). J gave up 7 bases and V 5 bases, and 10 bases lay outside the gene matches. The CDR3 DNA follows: TGTGCCAGCAGCGCCCGGGACAGCGGAAGTGGCTACACCTTC. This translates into CASSARDSGSGYTF.

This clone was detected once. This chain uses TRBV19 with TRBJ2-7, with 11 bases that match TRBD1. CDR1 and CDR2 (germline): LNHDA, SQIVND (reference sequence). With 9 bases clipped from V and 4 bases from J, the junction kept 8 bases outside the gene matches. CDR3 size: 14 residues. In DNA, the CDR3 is TGTGCCAGCCGCCCCCGGGACAGGGGGTACGAGCAGTACTTC. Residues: CASRPRDRGYEQYF.

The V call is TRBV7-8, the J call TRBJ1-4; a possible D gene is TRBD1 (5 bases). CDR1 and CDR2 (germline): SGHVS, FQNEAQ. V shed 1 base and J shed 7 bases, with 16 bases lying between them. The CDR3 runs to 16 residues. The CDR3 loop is CASSLDPGREGEKLFF. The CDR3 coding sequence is TGTGCCAGCAGCTTAGACCCAGGGCGGGAGGGTGAAAAACTGTTTTTT.

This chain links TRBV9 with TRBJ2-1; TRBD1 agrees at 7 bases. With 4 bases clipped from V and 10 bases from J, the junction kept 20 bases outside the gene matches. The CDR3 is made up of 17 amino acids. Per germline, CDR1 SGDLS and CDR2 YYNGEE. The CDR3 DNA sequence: TGTGCCAGCAGCCCACGGACAGGAAAAGACCTAGTTGGGGAGCAGTTCTTC. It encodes CASSPRTGKDLVGEQFF. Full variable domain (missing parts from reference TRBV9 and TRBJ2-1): DSGVTQTPKHLITATGQRVTLRCSPRSGDLSVYWYQQSLDQGLQFLIQYYNGEERAKGNILERFSAQQFPDLHSELNLSSLELGDSALYFCASSPRTGKDLVGEQFFGPGTRLTVL.

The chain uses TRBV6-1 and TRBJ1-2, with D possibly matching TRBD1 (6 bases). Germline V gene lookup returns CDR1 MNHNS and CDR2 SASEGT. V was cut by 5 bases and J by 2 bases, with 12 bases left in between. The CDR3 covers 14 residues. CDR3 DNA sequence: TGTGCCAGCAGTACACTAGACAGGAACTATGGCTACACCTTC. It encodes CASSTLDRNYGYTF.

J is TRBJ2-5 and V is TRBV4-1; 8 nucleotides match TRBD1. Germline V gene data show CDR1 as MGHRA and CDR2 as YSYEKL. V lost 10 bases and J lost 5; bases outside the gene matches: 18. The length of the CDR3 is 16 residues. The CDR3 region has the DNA TGCGCCACCTCGACAGGGGAAAGGGCCGCTTTTGAGACCCAGTACTTC. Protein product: CATSTGERAAFETQYF.

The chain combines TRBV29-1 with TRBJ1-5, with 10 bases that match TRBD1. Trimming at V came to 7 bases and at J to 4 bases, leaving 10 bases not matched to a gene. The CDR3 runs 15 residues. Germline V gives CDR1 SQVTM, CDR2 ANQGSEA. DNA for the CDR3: TGCAGCGACCCGCGGGACAGGGGTTTTAATCAGCCCCAGCATTTT. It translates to CSDPRDRGFNQPQHF.

This CDR3 reads CASSEVEFYGNQPQHF. The CDR3 bases are TGTGCCAGCAGTGAAGTGGAGTTTTATGGCAATCAGCCCCAGCATTTT. This chain uses TRBV2 with TRBJ1-5; D uncertain. V shed 1 base and J shed 2 bases, with 12 bases lying between them. Germline CDR1 is SNHLY and CDR2 is FYNNEI. This CDR3 comprises 16 residues.

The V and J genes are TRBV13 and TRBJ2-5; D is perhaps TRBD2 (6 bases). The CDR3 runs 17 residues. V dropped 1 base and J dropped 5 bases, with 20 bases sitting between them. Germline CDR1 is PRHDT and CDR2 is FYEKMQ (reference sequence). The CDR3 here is CASSLVSISSGRETQYF. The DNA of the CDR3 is TGTGCCAGCAGCTTAGTTTCTATATCGTCGGGGAGGGAGACCCAGTACTTC.

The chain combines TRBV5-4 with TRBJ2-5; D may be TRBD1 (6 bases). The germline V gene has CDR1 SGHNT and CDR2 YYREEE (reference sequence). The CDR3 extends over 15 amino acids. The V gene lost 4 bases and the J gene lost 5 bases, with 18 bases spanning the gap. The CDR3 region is CASSGGASSGETQYF. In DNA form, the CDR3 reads TGTGCCAGCAGCGGGGGCGCTAGCTCAGGGGAGACCCAGTACTTC.

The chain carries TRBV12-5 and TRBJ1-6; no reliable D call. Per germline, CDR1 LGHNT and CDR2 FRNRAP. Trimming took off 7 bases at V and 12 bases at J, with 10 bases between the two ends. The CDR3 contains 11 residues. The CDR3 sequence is CASADKLPLHF. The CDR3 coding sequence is TGTGCTAGTGCCGACAAACTACCCCTCCACTTT.

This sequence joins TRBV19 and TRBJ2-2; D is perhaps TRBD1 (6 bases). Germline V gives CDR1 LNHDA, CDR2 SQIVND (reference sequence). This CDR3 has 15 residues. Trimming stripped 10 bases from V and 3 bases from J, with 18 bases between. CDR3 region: CATHPGTRDTGELFF. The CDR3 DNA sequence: TGTGCCACCCATCCCGGGACAAGAGACACCGGGGAGCTGTTTTTT.

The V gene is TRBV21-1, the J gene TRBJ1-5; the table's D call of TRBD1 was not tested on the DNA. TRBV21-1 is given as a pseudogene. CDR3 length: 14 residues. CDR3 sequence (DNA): TGTGCCAGCAGCAAAGTACAGGGCGGCCAGCCCCAGCATTTT. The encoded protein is CASSKVQGGQPQHF.

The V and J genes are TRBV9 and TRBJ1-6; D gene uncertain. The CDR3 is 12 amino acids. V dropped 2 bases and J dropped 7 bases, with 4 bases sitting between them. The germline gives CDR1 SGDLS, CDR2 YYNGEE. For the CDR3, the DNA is TGTGCCAGCAGCGTTTCGAATTCACCCCTCCACTTT. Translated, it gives CASSVSNSPLHF.

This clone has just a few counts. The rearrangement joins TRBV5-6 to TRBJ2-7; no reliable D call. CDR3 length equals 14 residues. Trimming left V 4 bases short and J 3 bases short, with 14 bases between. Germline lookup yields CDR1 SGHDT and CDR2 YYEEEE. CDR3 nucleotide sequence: TGTGCCAGCAGCGCCGCCGACATCCTCTACGAGCAGTACTTC. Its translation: CASSAADILYEQYF. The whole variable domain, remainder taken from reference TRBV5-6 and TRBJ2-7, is DAGVTQSPTHLIKTRGQQVTLRCSPKSGHDTVSWYQQALGQGPQFIFQYYEEEERQRGNFPDRFSGHQFPNYSSELNVNALLLGDSALYLCASSAADILYEQYFGPGTRLTVT.

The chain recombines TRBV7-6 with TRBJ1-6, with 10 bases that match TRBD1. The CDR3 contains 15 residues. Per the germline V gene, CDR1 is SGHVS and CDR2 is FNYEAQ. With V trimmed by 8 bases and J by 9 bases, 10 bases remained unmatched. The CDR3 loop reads CASGAGTGVVSPLHF. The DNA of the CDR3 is TGTGCCAGCGGGGCCGGGACAGGGGTGGTTTCACCCCTCCACTTT.

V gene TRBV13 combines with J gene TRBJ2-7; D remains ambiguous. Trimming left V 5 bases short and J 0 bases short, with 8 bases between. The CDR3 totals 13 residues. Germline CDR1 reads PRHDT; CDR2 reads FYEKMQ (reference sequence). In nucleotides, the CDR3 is TGTGCCAGCAGCCCCCGCGGCTCCTACGAGCAGTACTTC. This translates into CASSPRGSYEQYF.

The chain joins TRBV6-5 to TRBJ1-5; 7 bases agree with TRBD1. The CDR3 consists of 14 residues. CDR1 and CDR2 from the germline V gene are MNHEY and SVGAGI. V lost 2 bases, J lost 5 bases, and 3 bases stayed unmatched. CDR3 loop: CASSYGQADQPQHF. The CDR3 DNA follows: TGTGCCAGCAGTTACGGACAGGCGGATCAGCCCCAGCATTTT.

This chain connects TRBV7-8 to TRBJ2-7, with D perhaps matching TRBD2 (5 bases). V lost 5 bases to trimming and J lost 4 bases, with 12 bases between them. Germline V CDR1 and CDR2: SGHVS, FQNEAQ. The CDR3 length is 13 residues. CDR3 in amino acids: CASSPGRGYEQYF. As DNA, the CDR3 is TGTGCCAGCAGCCCAGGTCGGGGATACGAGCAGTACTTC.

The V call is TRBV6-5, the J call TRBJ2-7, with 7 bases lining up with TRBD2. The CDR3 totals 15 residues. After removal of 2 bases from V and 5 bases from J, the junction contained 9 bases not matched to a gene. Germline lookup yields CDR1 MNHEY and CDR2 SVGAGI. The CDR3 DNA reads TGTGCCAGCAGTTACGGAGTTCCAGGGAGGGACGAGCAGTACTTC. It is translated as CASSYGVPGRDEQYF.

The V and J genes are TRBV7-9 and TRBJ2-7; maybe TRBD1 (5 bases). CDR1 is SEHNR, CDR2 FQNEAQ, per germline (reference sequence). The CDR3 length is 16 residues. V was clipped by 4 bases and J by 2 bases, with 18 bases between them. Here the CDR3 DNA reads TGTGCCAGCAGCTCTGGTGGATGGCAGGGCCCCTACGAGCAGTACTTC. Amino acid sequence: CASSSGGWQGPYEQYF.